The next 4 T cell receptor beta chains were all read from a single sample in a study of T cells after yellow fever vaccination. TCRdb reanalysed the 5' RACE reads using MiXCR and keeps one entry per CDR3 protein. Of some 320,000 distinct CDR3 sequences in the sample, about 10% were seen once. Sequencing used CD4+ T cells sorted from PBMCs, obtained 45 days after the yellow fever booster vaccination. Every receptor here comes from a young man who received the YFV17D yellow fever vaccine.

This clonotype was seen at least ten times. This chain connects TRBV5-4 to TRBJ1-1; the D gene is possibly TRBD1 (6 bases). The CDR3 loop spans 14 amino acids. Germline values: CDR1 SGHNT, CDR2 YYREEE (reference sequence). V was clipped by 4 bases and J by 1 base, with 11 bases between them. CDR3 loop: CASSGKTGNTEAFF. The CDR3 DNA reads TGTGCCAGCAGCGGTAAGACAGGGAACACTGAAGCTTTCTTT.

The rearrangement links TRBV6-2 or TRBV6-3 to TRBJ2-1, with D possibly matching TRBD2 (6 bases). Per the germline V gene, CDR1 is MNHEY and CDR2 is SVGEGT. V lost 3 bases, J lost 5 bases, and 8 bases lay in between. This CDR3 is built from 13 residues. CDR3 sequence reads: CASSYWEDNEQFF. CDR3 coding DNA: TGTGCCAGCAGTTATTGGGAGGACAATGAGCAGTTCTTC.

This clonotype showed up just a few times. The CDR3 is CASSHPRSRTSGGQETQYF. The CDR3 DNA reads as TGCGCCAGCAGCCACCCTCGAAGCCGGACTAGCGGGGGGCAAGAGACCCAGTACTTC. The V gene is TRBV4-1, the J gene TRBJ2-5; the match to TRBD2 covers 14 bases. V trimming: 3 bases; J trimming: 2 bases; junction bases outside the gene matches: 11. The CDR3 totals 19 residues. Germline-derived CDR1 and CDR2 are MGHRA and YSYEKL.

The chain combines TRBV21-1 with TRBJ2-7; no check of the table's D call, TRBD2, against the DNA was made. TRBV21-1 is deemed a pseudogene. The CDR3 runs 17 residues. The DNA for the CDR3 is TGTGCCAGCAGCAAGAGAGGTGCGGGGGGCAGCTCCTACGAGCAGTACGTC. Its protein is CASSKRGAGGSSYEQYV.